A single sample gave rise to the 31 T cell receptor beta chains below, sequenced in a study of T cell repertoires in cytomegalovirus infection. One entry per CDR3 protein, called by TCRdb with MiXCR from the reads. In the table there are around 270,000 distinct CDR3 sequences, approximately 10% of which are singletons. The sample comprised PBMCs. The receptors shown here come from a human donor in good health (CMV status not recorded). Some clones in this sample may be carry-over from other donors' samples.

This clonotype was counted ten times or more. V is TRBV7-2 and J is TRBJ2-3; D gene ambiguous. CDR3 length: 17 residues. Trimming left V 2 bases short and J 1 base short, with 16 bases between. Germline V CDR1 and CDR2: SGHTA, FQGNSA. This CDR3 is CASSLSPQVMGTDTQYF. The CDR3 DNA is TGTGCCAGCAGCTTAAGCCCCCAGGTGATGGGCACAGATACGCAGTATTTT.

V usage is TRBV20-1 and J usage is TRBJ1-1; 7 nucleotides match TRBD1. Per germline, CDR1 DFQATT and CDR2 SNEGSKA (reference sequence). The CDR3 is made up of 12 amino acids. After removal of 3 bases from V and 8 bases from J, the junction contained 6 bases not matched to a gene. CDR3 residues: CSARAPTGEAFF. For the CDR3, the DNA is TGCAGTGCTAGGGCTCCGACAGGGGAAGCTTTCTTT.

This clonotype showed up many times. A junction boundary mismatches the germline segment, possibly from a read error. The CDR3 loop is CASSLDGGDKQPQHF. Written as DNA, the CDR3 is TGTGCCAGCAGCCTAGATGGGGGGGATAAGCAGCCCCAGCATTTT. The chain joins TRBV11-2 to TRBJ1-5, with D possibly TRBD1 on 5 matching bases. The CDR3 length is 15 residues. CDR1 and CDR2 (germline): SGHAT, FQNNGV.

The CDR3 nucleotides read TGTGCCAGCAGTGACGGACAGCCATACCAAGAGACCCAGTACTTC. Encoded protein: CASSDGQPYQETQYF. This chain uses TRBV6-2 or TRBV6-3 with TRBJ2-5; maybe TRBD1 (6 bases). This CDR3 spans 15 amino acids. The germline V gene has CDR1 MNHEY and CDR2 SVGEGT. Trimming cost V 5 bases and J 0 bases, with 13 bases left between them.

This clonotype was seen ten or more times. CDR3 in amino acids: CASSLTGPGSYTF. In DNA form, the CDR3 reads TGTGCCAGCAGCTTAACAGGGCCCGGAAGCTACACCTTC. The chain uses TRBV7-9 and TRBJ1-2; a possible D gene is TRBD1 (6 bases). The CDR3 extends over 13 amino acids. Trimming left V 2 bases short and J 9 bases short, with 13 bases between. Germline V gene lookup returns CDR1 SEHNR and CDR2 FQNEAQ (reference sequence).

J is TRBJ2-1 and V is TRBV6-2 or TRBV6-3; D possibly matches TRBD1 or TRBD2 (5 bases each). Germline CDR1 reads MNHEY; CDR2 reads SVGEGT. This CDR3 is built from 14 residues. Trimming took off 4 bases at V and 7 bases at J, with 14 bases between the two ends. DNA of the CDR3: TGTGCCAGCAGTTTAGGGACCGCAGCTAATGAGCAGTTCTTC. Protein sequence: CASSLGTAANEQFF.

This clonotype was detected ten times or more. The CDR3 nucleotides are TGTGCCAGCAGCGCTCAAAGGGGGCAGGGCGTGAATGAGCAGTTCTTC. Translation gives CASSAQRGQGVNEQFF. The gene calls are TRBV7-8 and TRBJ2-1; TRBD1 aligns across 7 bases. Trimming at V came to 5 bases and at J to 7 bases, leaving 14 bases not matched to a gene. The CDR3 has 16 residues. CDR1 is SGHVS and CDR2 is FQNEAQ in the germline V gene.

This clonotype was picked up many times. V gene TRBV2 combines with J gene TRBJ2-5, with 7 positions matching TRBD1. The V segment lost 10 bases and the J segment 7 bases; nucleotides outside the gene matches: 9. Germline lookup yields CDR1 SNHLY and CDR2 FYNNEI. CDR3 length: 12 residues. CDR3 region: CAIGQALGTQYF. DNA of the CDR3: TGTGCCATAGGACAGGCTCTGGGGACCCAGTACTTC. Drawing the rest from reference TRBV2 and TRBJ2-5, the complete variable domain is EPEVTQTPSHQVTQMGQEVILRCVPISNHLYFYWYRQILGQKVEFLVSFYNNEISEKSEIFDDQFSVERPDGSNFTLKIRSTKLEDSAMYFCAIGQALGTQYFGPGTRLLVL.

As regards this clonotype: A read error may explain this, as a much larger clone is one base away. Because it lacks the conserved phenylalanine or tryptophan at the end, this CDR3 is likely a read error. The V and J genes are TRBV7-4 and TRBJ2-7; TRBD1 matches 7 bases. Germline values: CDR1 SGHVT, CDR2 SQSDAQ. The J segment lost 5 bases and the V segment lost 1 base, leaving 14 bases of the junction unmatched. The CDR3 runs to 17 residues. CDR3 DNA sequence: TGTGCCAGCAGCTTAGTCCTCCAGAAGACAGGGTTCCACGAGCAGTACTTA. It encodes CASSLVLQKTGFHEQYL.

This CDR3 is CAISESERGREQYF. The CDR3 DNA reads TGTGCCATCAGTGAGTCGGAGAGGGGGCGTGAGCAGTACTTC. V and J are TRBV10-3 and TRBJ2-7; 7 bases line up with TRBD1. CDR1 is ENHRY and CDR2 is SYGVKD in the germline V gene. This CDR3 region has 14 residues. The V and J ends lost 0 bases and 7 bases, in that order; junction bases with no gene match: 6.

This clonotype was counted many times. The chain carries TRBV4-1 and TRBJ2-2; TRBD2 agrees at 9 bases. V trimming: 7 bases; J trimming: 6 bases; junction bases outside the gene matches: 18. Per the germline V gene, CDR1 is MGHRA and CDR2 is YSYEKL. This CDR3 spans 18 amino acids. CDR3: CASTFQSRGGAGSGELFF. DNA of the CDR3: TGCGCCAGCACCTTCCAATCCCGCGGGGGGGCCGGATCCGGGGAGCTGTTTTTT.

This clonotype was seen repeatedly, ten times or more. The gene calls are TRBV7-2 and TRBJ1-2; no firm D call. The CDR3 is 14 amino acids. Trimming shortened V by 5 bases and J by 0 bases, and 10 bases separated the two germline ends. Looked up from germline, CDR1 is SGHTA and CDR2 is FQGNSA. CDR3 nucleotides: TGTGCCAGCAGCCCCCCCGGAGCTAACTATGGCTACACCTTC. Protein: CASSPPGANYGYTF.

This clonotype was observed many times. The CDR3: CASSYESSNQPQHF. CDR3 nucleotide sequence: TGTGCCAGCAGTTATGAGAGTTCCAATCAGCCCCAGCATTTT. The rearrangement uses TRBV28 and TRBJ1-5; D is unclear. V lost 4 bases and J lost 3, with 10 bases in between. CDR3 size: 14 residues. Germline assignment: CDR1 MDHEN and CDR2 SYDVKM. The full variable domain, completed using reference TRBV28 and TRBJ1-5, is DVKVTQSSRYLVKRTGEKVFLECVQDMDHENMFWYRQDPGLGLRLIYFSYDVKMKEKGDIPEGYSVSREKKERFSLILESASTNQTSMYLCASSYESSNQPQHFGDGTRLSIL.

A few counts support this clonotype. The rearrangement links TRBV10-3 to TRBJ2-7; maybe TRBD2 (6 bases). V lost 8 bases, J lost 1 base, and 15 bases lay in between. Germline CDR1 is ENHRY and CDR2 is SYGVKD. The CDR3 is made up of 14 amino acids. This CDR3 reads CAISPLAESYEQYF. The CDR3 DNA reads TGTGCCATCTCCCCGTTAGCGGAATCCTACGAGCAGTACTTC.

Many counts were recorded for this clonotype. The chain links TRBV7-2 to TRBJ2-2, with D perhaps matching TRBD2 (6 bases). Germline CDR1 is SGHTA and CDR2 is FQGNSA. The CDR3 has 14 residues. Trimming stripped 1 base from V and 4 bases from J, with 7 bases between. The CDR3 bases are TGTGCCAGCAGCTTAGTTAGCGGCACCGGGGAGCTGTTTTTT. It is translated as CASSLVSGTGELFF.

This clonotype has a handful of counts. V is TRBV15 and J is TRBJ1-2, with TRBD1 matching 8 bases. V was clipped by 5 bases and J by 3 bases; unmatched bases: 14. This CDR3 has 17 residues. Germline CDR1 LNHNV, CDR2 YYDKDF (reference sequence). The DNA of the CDR3 is TGTGCCACCAGCCCCCTCGGGGGGGACAGGAGGGACTATGGCTACACCTTC. Translated, it gives CATSPLGGDRRDYGYTF.

The table lists this clonotype with many counts. The chain links TRBV4-3 to TRBJ1-2, with TRBD1 identical over 11 bases. V lost 0 bases, J lost 6 bases, and 9 bases stayed unmatched. Germline V gene data show CDR1 as LGHNA and CDR2 as YSLEER. The CDR3 covers 17 residues. CDR3 in DNA: TGCGCCAGCAGCCAAGACAGGACAGGGGGCTTTGCGGATGGCTACACCTTC. Its protein product is CASSQDRTGGFADGYTF.

At least ten counts were recorded for this clonotype. The rearrangement joins TRBV30 to TRBJ2-1; weak D call: TRBD2 (6 bases). V gave up 0 bases and J gave up 6 bases, with 18 bases separating them. The length of the CDR3 is 16 residues. Per the germline V gene, CDR1 is GTSNPN and CDR2 is SVGIG (reference sequence). In DNA, the CDR3 is TGTGCCTGGAGTGTTCAGACTAGTAGGTTTGGCAATGAGCAGTTCTTC. Residues: CAWSVQTSRFGNEQFF.

There are many counts of this clonotype. The gene calls are TRBV7-9 and TRBJ2-5; D is uncertain. This CDR3 spans 14 amino acids. Germline CDR1 and CDR2: SEHNR and FQNEAQ (reference sequence). V lost 5 bases and J 1 base, leaving 11 bases between the germline ends. Here the CDR3 reads CASSHRAPQETQYF. CDR3 in DNA: TGTGCCAGCAGCCATCGGGCGCCCCAAGAGACCCAGTACTTC.

The chain joins TRBV24-1 to TRBJ1-5; D is unclear. V was cut by 3 bases and J by 4 bases, with 3 bases left in between. This CDR3 comprises 12 residues. Germline CDR1 KGHDR, CDR2 SFDVKD. The CDR3 reads CATSDQNQPQHF. CDR3 nucleotide sequence: TGTGCCACCAGTGATCAGAATCAGCCCCAGCATTTT.

The rearrangement links TRBV19 to TRBJ2-2; a weak D match, TRBD2 (5 bases). Trimming left V 7 bases short and J 8 bases short, with 20 bases between. CDR3 length equals 15 residues. CDR1 and CDR2 (germline): LNHDA, SQIVND (reference sequence). CDR3 nucleotide sequence: TGTGCCAGTATAAAAGGAGTCGGGGTCTCTGGGGAGCTGTTTTTT. It specifies CASIKGVGVSGELFF.

The sample holds many counts of this clonotype. J is TRBJ1-5 and V is TRBV7-2; no firm D call. Germline-derived CDR1 and CDR2 are SGHTA and FQGNSA. The CDR3 sequence is 12 residues long. Trimming removed 5 bases at V and 5 bases at J, with 7 bases between. CDR3 sequence reads: CASSHGDQPQHF. The CDR3 region has the DNA TGTGCCAGCAGCCACGGTGATCAGCCCCAGCATTTT.

This chain uses TRBV7-8 with TRBJ1-2, with D unclear. CDR1 and CDR2 from the germline V gene are SGHVS and FQNEAQ. V lost 0 bases, J lost 0 bases, and 5 bases lay in between. The CDR3 spans 14 residues. The CDR3 DNA reads as TGTGCCAGCAGCTTAGCTAGGGCTAACTATGGCTACACCTTC. This gives the protein CASSLARANYGYTF.

This clonotype was seen more than once but under ten times. The rearrangement links TRBV12-3 or TRBV12-4 to TRBJ2-5; D might be TRBD1 (6 bases). Trimming pared 4 bases from V and 5 bases from J, leaving 11 bases between. The CDR3 runs to 13 residues. The CDR3 DNA reads TGTGCCAGCAGTTATGGGGGCGGTGAGACCCAGTACTTC. Translation gives CASSYGGGETQYF.

This clonotype was picked up a small number of times. V gene TRBV20-1 combines with J gene TRBJ1-5, with 10 bases lining up with TRBD1. CDR1 and CDR2 (germline): DFQATT, SNEGSKA (reference sequence). V gave up 2 bases and J gave up 1 base; unmatched junction bases: 8. This CDR3 has 17 amino acids. The CDR3 DNA follows: TGCAGTGCTAGAATAGACAGGGGGCTGGGGAGCAATCAGCCCCAGCATTTT. This encodes CSARIDRGLGSNQPQHF.

The chain couples TRBV2 to TRBJ2-3; TRBD2 aligns across 14 bases. Germline CDR1 reads SNHLY; CDR2 reads FYNNEI. The CDR3 is made up of 14 amino acids. Trimming at V came to 8 bases and at J to 4 bases, leaving 2 bases not matched to a gene. CDR3 residues: CASWTSGRSDTQYF. Here the CDR3 DNA reads TGTGCCAGCTGGACTAGCGGGAGGTCAGATACGCAGTATTTT.

The sample holds many counts of this clonotype. The chain couples TRBV7-2 to TRBJ2-7; TRBD2 might be the D (6 bases). CDR3 length equals 14 residues. The V gene's germline CDR1 is SGHTA and CDR2 FQGNSA. V lost 8 bases and J lost 6, with 20 bases in between. This chain's CDR3 is CASSTPGGGSEQYF. CDR3 in DNA: TGTGCCAGCTCAACCCCTGGTGGGGGGAGCGAGCAGTACTTC.

This clonotype was seen many times. The chain joins TRBV28 to TRBJ2-3; D perhaps matches TRBD1 (6 bases). The CDR3 extends over 16 amino acids. V was trimmed by 1 base and J by 0 bases, leaving 11 bases between them. Per the germline V gene, CDR1 is MDHEN and CDR2 is SYDVKM. The CDR3 here is CASSLLAGDSTDTQYF. CDR3 DNA: TGTGCCAGCAGTTTATTAGCAGGGGACAGCACAGATACGCAGTATTTT.

This clonotype qualifies as medium-sized. The V gene is TRBV7-2, the J gene TRBJ2-7; a weak D match, TRBD1 (6 bases). CDR1 and CDR2 (germline): SGHTA, FQGNSA. Trimming removed 0 bases from V and 5 bases from J, with 14 bases in between. This CDR3 is 15 amino acids long. CDR3 sequence (DNA): TGTGCCAGCAGCTTAGCGGGGGCTAGGATGGACGAGCAGTACTTC. Its translation is CASSLAGARMDEQYF.

This clonotype was seen ten or more times. V gene TRBV7-8 combines with J gene TRBJ1-1; D ambiguous. Deletions cut 4 bases from V and 6 bases from J, with 6 bases between. The CDR3 contains 11 residues. Germline V gives CDR1 SGHVS, CDR2 FQNEAQ. The CDR3 region is CASSSASEAFF. For the CDR3, the DNA is TGTGCCAGCAGCTCGGCGTCTGAAGCTTTCTTT.

The chain couples TRBV12-3 or TRBV12-4 to TRBJ2-1, with 13 bases matching TRBD2. Trimming removed 6 bases from V and 6 bases from J; junction bases left unmatched: 2. The CDR3 covers 14 residues. CDR3 sequence reads: CASRTSGRSNEQFF. In DNA, the CDR3 is TGTGCCAGCAGGACTAGCGGGAGGAGCAATGAGCAGTTCTTC.